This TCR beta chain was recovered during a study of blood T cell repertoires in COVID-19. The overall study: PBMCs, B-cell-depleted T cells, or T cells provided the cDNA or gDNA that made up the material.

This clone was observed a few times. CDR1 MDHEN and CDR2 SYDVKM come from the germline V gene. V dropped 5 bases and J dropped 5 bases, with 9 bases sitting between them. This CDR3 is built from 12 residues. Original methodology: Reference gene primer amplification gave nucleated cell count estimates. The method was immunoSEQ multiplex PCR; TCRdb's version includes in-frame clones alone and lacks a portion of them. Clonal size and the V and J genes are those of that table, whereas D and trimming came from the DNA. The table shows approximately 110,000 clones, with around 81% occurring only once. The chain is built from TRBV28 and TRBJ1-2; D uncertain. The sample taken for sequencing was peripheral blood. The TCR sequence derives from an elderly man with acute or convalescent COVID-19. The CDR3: CASSGYGYGYTF. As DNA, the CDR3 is TGTGCCAGCAGTGGTTACGGGTATGGCTACACCTTC.